This TCR beta chain was identified during a study of neurological immune-mediated disorders. Looking at the study overall: Relapsing-remitting patients made up most of the 34 multiple sclerosis patients, and secondary progressive patients made up 3. Findings and caveats of the study: Multiple sclerosis was found to have the least TCR clonal expansion, below healthy controls, and HTLV-1-associated myelopathy the most. The phylogenetic placement of 18 of 34 multiple sclerosis patients' repertoires in one related-CDR3 cluster constitutes a possible signature.

This clonotype was observed at least ten times. Its antigen is not known. TCRdb reanalysed the 5' RACE reads using MiXCR and keeps one entry per CDR3 protein. The sample holds around 64,000 distinct CDR3 sequences, about 3% seen once. The clonotype originates from a woman aged 50 to 65 with multiple sclerosis. The sample consisted of PBMCs.

The CDR3 reads CSARGAGELFF. CDR3 nucleotide sequence: TGCAGTGCTAGAGGGGCCGGGGAGCTGTTTTTT. This chain joins TRBV20-1 and TRBJ2-2; unclear D gene. The germline V gene has CDR1 DFQATT and CDR2 SNEGSKA (reference sequence). V was shortened by 1 base and J by 6 bases, with 3 bases between the two germline ends. There are 11 residues in the CDR3.